This T cell receptor beta chain derives from a study of blood T cells in healthy people across ages. Study-level results: A strong correlation between TCR beta diversity and naive T cell percentage was seen. Older individuals had lower TCR beta diversity per million T cells (the decline was roughly linear).

Turning to this clonotype: Antigen: not known.

Primed by a sample-barcoded 5' primer and a J-beta primer mix, a second PCR proceeded for 7 to 11 cycles. The authors tagged each cDNA molecule using a template-switch adaptor with 12 random nucleotides. TCRdb reprocessed the 5' RACE reads with MiXCR, giving one entry per CDR3 protein. The sample records about 1,500,000 distinct CDR3 sequences, approximately 40% being singletons. This TCR derives from a woman aged 18-29 years in good health. Sequences were obtained from blood.

The CDR3 sequence is CASSQDPGIAIQYF. CDR3 nucleotides: TGCGCCAGCAGCCAAGATCCGGGTATAGCCATTCAGTACTTC. The chain links TRBV4-3 to TRBJ2-4; D gene ambiguous. The CDR3 is 14 residues long. Germline CDR1 is LGHNA and CDR2 is YSLEER. V was clipped by 0 bases and J by 9 bases, with 12 bases between them.